This passage covers 25 T cell receptor beta chains from one sample sequenced in a study of T cell responses to AZD1222 COVID-19 vaccine (dated by TCRdb to the early 2020s). Reading the label with the study, this specimen's time point is: baseline before first vaccination. The library was generated by the immunoSEQ multiplex PCR assay. This is the immuneACCESS table as TCRdb keeps it, with only in-frame sequences that have V and J called. A part of the clones is gone; compared with another copy, unresolved V genes explain less than half, and the rest is unexplained. The sample profile shows around 160,000 clones; more than 85% of them were found once. 1.9% of the sample is in the top ten clones. This material consisted of peripheral blood, taken on day 0 of AZD1222 vaccination. The receptors were sampled from an adult in good health.

The chain links TRBV4-1 to TRBJ2-3; D is unresolved. Looked up from germline, CDR1 is MGHRA and CDR2 is YSYEKL. This CDR3 region has 17 residues. V was cut by 1 base and J by 2 bases, with 16 bases left in between. The DNA of the CDR3 is TGCGCCAGCAGCCAAGGGCTGCGTGCCGGTTACACAGATACGCAGTATTTT. Amino acid sequence: CASSQGLRAGYTDTQYF.

This clone was observed a single time. CDR3 DNA sequence: TGCGCCAGCAGACTAAGCGGACCGGGGCGCCTTGACTACAATGAGCAGTTCTTC. Translation: CASRLSGPGRLDYNEQFF. The V call is TRBV4-1, the J call TRBJ2-1; the D gene could be TRBD1 or TRBD2 (5 bases each). The CDR3 runs 18 residues. The V end was cut by 6 bases, the J end by 3 bases, with 24 bases between. The germline V gene encodes CDR1 MGHRA and CDR2 YSYEKL.

A remark on this clone: Different DNA sequences within this sample yield the same CDR3. V is TRBV6-1 and J is TRBJ1-5; no reliable D call. Germline V gives CDR1 MNHNS, CDR2 SASEGT. The ends were cut back, 0 bases at V and 5 bases at J, with 8 bases in the middle. This CDR3 region has 14 residues. The CDR3 spells CASSEARGYQPQHF. The CDR3 bases are TGTGCCAGCAGTGAAGCGCGAGGGTATCAGCCCCAGCATTTT.

J is TRBJ1-2 and V is TRBV9; 9 bases match TRBD1. The germline V gene has CDR1 SGDLS and CDR2 YYNGEE. V was clipped by 0 bases and J by 8 bases; unmatched bases: 14. The CDR3 is made up of 17 amino acids. The CDR3 loop is CASSVDRRTGATGGYTF. The CDR3 bases are TGTGCCAGCAGCGTAGACAGGCGGACAGGGGCCACAGGAGGCTACACCTTC.

The rearrangement uses TRBV20-1 and TRBJ1-1; D is unresolved. The V end lost 4 bases, the J end lost 1 base, and 4 bases lay between the germline ends. CDR1 and CDR2 (germline): DFQATT, SNEGSKA (reference sequence). CDR3 length: 11 residues. The CDR3 DNA reads as TGCAGTGCTACCAGGAACACTGAAGCTTTCTTT. Protein product: CSATRNTEAFF.

In DNA form, the CDR3 reads TGCGCCAGCAGCTTAACCATAAACACCGGGGAGCTGTTTTTT. Protein product: CASSLTINTGELFF. J is TRBJ2-2 and V is TRBV5-1, with D uncertain. Per germline, CDR1 SGHRS and CDR2 YFSETQ. This CDR3 has 14 amino acids. The V end lost 2 bases, the J end lost 2 bases, and 7 bases lay between the germline ends.

The gene calls are TRBV6-5 and TRBJ1-2; a weak D match, TRBD1 (5 bases). CDR3 length equals 14 residues. Trimming stripped 2 bases from V and 3 bases from J, with 10 bases between. Germline V gene sequence: CDR1 MNHEY, CDR2 SVGAGI. Here the CDR3 reads CASSYRDGHYGYTF. The CDR3 bases are TGTGCCAGCAGTTACCGGGACGGCCACTATGGCTACACCTTC.

In DNA form, the CDR3 reads TGTGCCAGCAGCCCCGGAGGCAGCCAAGAGACCCAGTACTTC. This translates into CASSPGGSQETQYF. The chain recombines TRBV5-4 with TRBJ2-5; possible D gene TRBD2, 5 bases. The ends were cut back, 4 bases at V and 1 base at J, with 11 bases in the middle. CDR1 is SGHNT, CDR2 YYREEE, per germline (reference sequence). The CDR3 totals 14 residues.

V and J are TRBV19 and TRBJ2-7, with D perhaps matching TRBD1 or TRBD2 (6 bases each). Between the trimmed V and J ends, which lost 2 bases and 2 bases, there was a span of 13 bases. The CDR3 contains 15 residues. CDR1 is LNHDA, CDR2 SQIVND, per germline (reference sequence). The CDR3 protein is CASSIKGDSTYEQYF. CDR3 nucleotide sequence: TGTGCCAGTAGTATAAAGGGGGACTCAACCTACGAGCAGTACTTC.

The chain links TRBV6-5 to TRBJ2-7; TRBD1 matches 8 bases. The V segment lost 10 bases and the J segment 0 bases; nucleotides outside the gene matches: 5. In germline, CDR1 is MNHEY, CDR2 SVGAGI. The CDR3 runs to 13 residues. The CDR3 nucleotides read TGTGCCACCGGACAGGGCTACTCCTACGAGCAGTACTTC. Translated, it gives CATGQGYSYEQYF.

The chain carries TRBV7-8 and TRBJ1-1; D remains unclear. The V end lost 2 bases, the J end lost 1 base, and 2 bases lay between the germline ends. The CDR3 has 12 amino acids. Germline CDR1 SGHVS, CDR2 FQNEAQ. The CDR3 bases are TGTGCCAGCAGCTTACAGAACACTGAAGCTTTCTTT. The encoded protein is CASSLQNTEAFF.

This chain connects TRBV7-6 to TRBJ1-1; D not certain. The V and J ends lost 3 bases and 3 bases respectively, with 8 bases between them. This CDR3 region has 13 residues. Germline CDR1 SGHVS, CDR2 FNYEAQ. DNA of the CDR3: TGTGCCAGCAGCTTGAACGGAGACACTGAAGCTTTCTTT. Protein: CASSLNGDTEAFF.

This chain connects TRBV18 to TRBJ1-1; D uncertain. This CDR3 comprises 17 residues. V lost 2 bases and J lost 0, with 16 bases in between. The germline V gene encodes CDR1 KGHSH and CDR2 LQKENI. CDR3 protein: CASSPWDQVNLNTEAFF. CDR3 DNA: TGTGCCAGCTCACCATGGGATCAGGTAAATCTGAACACTGAAGCTTTCTTT.

The gene calls are TRBV6-5 and TRBJ2-5; 7 bases match TRBD1. The CDR3 has 14 amino acids. With 6 bases clipped from V and 2 bases from J, the junction kept 6 bases outside the gene matches. CDR1 is MNHEY and CDR2 is SVGAGI in the germline V gene. The CDR3 DNA sequence: TGTGCCAGCAGCCGAGGGACAGTTCAAGAGACCCAGTACTTC. This gives the protein CASSRGTVQETQYF.

The rearrangement joins TRBV5-1 to TRBJ1-1; 7 bases match TRBD1. This CDR3 has 15 residues. V lost 4 bases, J lost 1 base, and 7 bases stayed unmatched. CDR1 and CDR2 from the germline V gene are SGHRS and YFSETQ. This chain's CDR3 is CASSRRQGRNTEAFF. As DNA, the CDR3 is TGCGCCAGCAGCCGAAGACAGGGCAGGAACACTGAAGCTTTCTTT.

The chain uses TRBV5-1 and TRBJ2-3; 13 bases fit TRBD2. Unmatched junction bases numbered 14, after V lost 3 bases and J lost 7 bases. The germline V gene encodes CDR1 SGHRS and CDR2 YFSETQ. This CDR3 comprises 18 residues. The CDR3 DNA follows: TGCGCCAGCAGCTGGCCAGGGGGGACTAGCGGGGAGTGGAATACGCAGTATTTT. Translation gives CASSWPGGTSGEWNTQYF.

CDR3 amino acids: CASSSVAGDETQYF. The DNA of the CDR3 is TGCGCCAGCAGCTCGGTAGCGGGGGACGAGACCCAGTACTTC. The chain has TRBV5-1 and TRBJ2-5, with TRBD2 identical over 9 bases. Germline values: CDR1 SGHRS, CDR2 YFSETQ. This CDR3 region has 14 residues. J lost 5 bases, V lost 3 bases, and 5 bases had no gene match.

The rearrangement links TRBV6-5 to TRBJ1-1; possible D gene TRBD1, 5 bases. Germline-derived CDR1 and CDR2 are MNHEY and SVGAGI. The CDR3 sequence is 15 residues long. V was trimmed by 2 bases and J by 0 bases, leaving 10 bases between them. The DNA for the CDR3 is TGTGCCAGCAGTTACAGAGAGGGGATGAACACTGAAGCTTTCTTT. It is translated as CASSYREGMNTEAFF.

The rearrangement links TRBV18 to TRBJ1-4; 7 nucleotides agree with TRBD1. Trimming took 1 base from V and 4 from J; bases not matched to a gene: 0. Germline CDR1 reads KGHSH; CDR2 reads LQKENI. The CDR3 loop spans 14 amino acids. CDR3 in DNA: TGTGCCAGCTCACCACGACAGGGTAATGAAAAACTGTTTTTT. Encoded protein: CASSPRQGNEKLFF.

The chain joins TRBV2 to TRBJ1-3; possible D gene TRBD1, 5 bases. V was clipped by 2 bases and J by 2 bases, with 10 bases between them. The germline V gene encodes CDR1 SNHLY and CDR2 FYNNEI. CDR3 length: 15 residues. DNA of the CDR3: TGTGCCAGCAGTGAAAGGGGCGGCGCTGGAAACACCATATATTTT. Encoded protein: CASSERGGAGNTIYF.

The rearrangement joins TRBV6-5 to TRBJ1-5; D is undetermined. This CDR3 has 15 amino acids. Germline-derived CDR1 and CDR2 are MNHEY and SVGAGI. Deletions cut 7 bases from V and 2 bases from J, with 15 bases between. The DNA of the CDR3 is TGTGCCAGCACCCAAGATAGAAGAGGCAATCAGCCCCAGCATTTT. Amino acids: CASTQDRRGNQPQHF.

The genes are TRBV29-1 and TRBJ2-7; tentative D call: TRBD1 (5 bases). Germline assignment: CDR1 SQVTM and CDR2 ANQGSEA. There are 10 residues in the CDR3. V gave up 4 bases and J gave up 5 bases, with 6 bases separating them. The CDR3 spells CSVAGNEQYF. The CDR3 DNA sequence: TGCAGCGTTGCAGGGAACGAGCAGTACTTC.

The chain has TRBV19 and TRBJ1-4; D uncertain. With 5 bases removed from V and 0 bases from J, the gap between germline ends came to 10 bases. The germline CDR1 and CDR2 sequences are LNHDA and SQIVND (reference sequence). The CDR3 is 15 residues long. CDR3 sequence: CASSGYIATNEKLFF. CDR3 nucleotides: TGTGCCAGTAGTGGTTACATAGCAACTAATGAAAAACTGTTTTTT.

The sample holds one count of this clone. The chain couples TRBV24-1 to TRBJ1-1; no clear D gene. The germline CDR1 and CDR2 sequences are KGHDR and SFDVKD. The CDR3 runs to 11 residues. V was clipped by 4 bases and J by 9 bases, with 8 bases between them. The CDR3 sequence is CATSDGVQAFF. In DNA, the CDR3 is TGTGCCACCAGTGACGGGGTCCAAGCTTTCTTT.

This chain links TRBV3-1 (or the pseudogene TRBV3-2) with TRBJ1-4; D gene unclear. The CDR3 is 15 residues long. The germline V gene encodes CDR1 LGHDT and CDR2 YNNKEL (reference sequence). V shed 4 bases and J shed 1 base, with 10 bases lying between them. CDR3 amino acids: CASSLRGGTNEKLFF. The CDR3, as DNA: TGTGCCAGCAGCCTCCGTGGAGGAACTAATGAAAAACTGTTTTTT.